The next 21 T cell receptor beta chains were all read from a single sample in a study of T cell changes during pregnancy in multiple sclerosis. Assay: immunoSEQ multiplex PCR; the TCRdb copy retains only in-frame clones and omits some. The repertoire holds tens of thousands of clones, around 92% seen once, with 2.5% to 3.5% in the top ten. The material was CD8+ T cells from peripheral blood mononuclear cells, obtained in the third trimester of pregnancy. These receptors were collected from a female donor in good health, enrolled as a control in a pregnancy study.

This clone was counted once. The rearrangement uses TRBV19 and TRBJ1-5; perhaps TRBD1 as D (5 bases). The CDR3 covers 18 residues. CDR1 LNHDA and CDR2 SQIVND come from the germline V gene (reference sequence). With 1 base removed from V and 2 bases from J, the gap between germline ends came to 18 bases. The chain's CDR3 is CASSIVAGEWGGNQPQHF. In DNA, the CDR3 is TGTGCCAGTAGTATAGTGGCAGGCGAGTGGGGCGGCAATCAGCCCCAGCATTTT.

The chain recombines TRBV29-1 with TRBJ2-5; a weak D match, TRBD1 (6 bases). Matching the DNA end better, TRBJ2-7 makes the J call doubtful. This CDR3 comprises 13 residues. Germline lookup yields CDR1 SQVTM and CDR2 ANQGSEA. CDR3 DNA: TGCAGCGTTGGACAGGCCAATTCCTACGAGCAGTACTTC. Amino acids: CSVGQANSYEQYF.

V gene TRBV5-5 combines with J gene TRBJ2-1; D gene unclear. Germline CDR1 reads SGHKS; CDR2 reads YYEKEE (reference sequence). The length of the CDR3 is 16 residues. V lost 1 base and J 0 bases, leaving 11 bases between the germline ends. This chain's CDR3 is CASSLSDRSSYNEQFF. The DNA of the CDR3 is TGTGCCAGCAGCTTGAGTGATAGGAGCTCCTACAATGAGCAGTTCTTC.

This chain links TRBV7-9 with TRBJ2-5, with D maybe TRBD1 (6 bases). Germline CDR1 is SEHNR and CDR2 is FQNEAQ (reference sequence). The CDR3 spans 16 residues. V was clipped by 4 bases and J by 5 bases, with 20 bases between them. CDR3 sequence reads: CASSSLPTTGEETQYF. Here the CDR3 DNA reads TGTGCCAGCAGCTCTCTACCCACGACAGGCGAGGAGACCCAGTACTTC. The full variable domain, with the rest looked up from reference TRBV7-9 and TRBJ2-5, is DTGVSQNPRHKITKRGQNVTFRCDPISEHNRLYWYRQTLGQGPEFLTYFQNEAQLEKSRLLSDRFSAERPKGSFSTLEIQRTEQGDSAMYLCASSSLPTTGEETQYFGPGTRLLVL.

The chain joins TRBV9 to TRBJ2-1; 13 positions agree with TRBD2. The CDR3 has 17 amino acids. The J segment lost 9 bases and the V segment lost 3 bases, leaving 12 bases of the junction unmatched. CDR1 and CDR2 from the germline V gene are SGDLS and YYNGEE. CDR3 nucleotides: TGTGCCAGCAGCGGACTAGCGGGGGGATCCGGTGGCGTTGAGCAGTTCTTC. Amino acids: CASSGLAGGSGGVEQFF. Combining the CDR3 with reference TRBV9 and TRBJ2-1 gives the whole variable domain DSGVTQTPKHLITATGQRVTLRCSPRSGDLSVYWYQQSLDQGLQFLIQYYNGEERAKGNILERFSAQQFPDLHSELNLSSLELGDSALYFCASSGLAGGSGGVEQFFGPGTRLTVL.

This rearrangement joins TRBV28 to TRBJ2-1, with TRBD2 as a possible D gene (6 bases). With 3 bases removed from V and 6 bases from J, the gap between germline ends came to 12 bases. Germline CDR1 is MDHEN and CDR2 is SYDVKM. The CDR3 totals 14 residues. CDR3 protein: CASSFSGGTNEQFF. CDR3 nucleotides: TGTGCCAGCAGTTTTAGTGGGGGGACCAATGAGCAGTTCTTC.

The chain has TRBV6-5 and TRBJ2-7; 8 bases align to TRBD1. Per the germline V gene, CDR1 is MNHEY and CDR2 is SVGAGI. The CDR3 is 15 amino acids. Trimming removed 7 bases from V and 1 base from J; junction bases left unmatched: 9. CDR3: CASKPDRASSYEQYF. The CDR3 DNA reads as TGTGCCAGCAAGCCGGACAGGGCTAGTTCCTACGAGCAGTACTTC.

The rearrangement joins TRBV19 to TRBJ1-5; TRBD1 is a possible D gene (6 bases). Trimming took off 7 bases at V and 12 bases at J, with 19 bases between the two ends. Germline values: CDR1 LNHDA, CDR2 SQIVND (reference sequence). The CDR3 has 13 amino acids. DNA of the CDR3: TGTGCCAGTACAACGGGGTACAGGGCTTACCAGCATTTT. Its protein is CASTTGYRAYQHF.

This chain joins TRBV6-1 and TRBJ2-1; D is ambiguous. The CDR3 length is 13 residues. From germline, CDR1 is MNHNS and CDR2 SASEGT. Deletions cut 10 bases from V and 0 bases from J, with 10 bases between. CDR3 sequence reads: CATSVFSYNEQFF. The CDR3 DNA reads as TGTGCCACCTCGGTCTTCTCCTACAATGAGCAGTTCTTC.

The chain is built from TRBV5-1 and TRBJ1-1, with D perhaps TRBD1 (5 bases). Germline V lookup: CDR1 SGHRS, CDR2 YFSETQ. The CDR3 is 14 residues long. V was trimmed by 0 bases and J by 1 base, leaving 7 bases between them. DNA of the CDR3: TGCGCCAGCAGCTTGGGGAGGGGGAACACTGAAGCTTTCTTT. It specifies CASSLGRGNTEAFF.

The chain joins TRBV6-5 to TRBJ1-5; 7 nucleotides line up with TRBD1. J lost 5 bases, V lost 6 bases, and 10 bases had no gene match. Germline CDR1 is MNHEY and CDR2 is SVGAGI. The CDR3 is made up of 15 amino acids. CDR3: CASSQLDREDQPQHF. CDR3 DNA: TGTGCCAGCAGCCAACTAGACAGGGAGGATCAGCCCCAGCATTTT.

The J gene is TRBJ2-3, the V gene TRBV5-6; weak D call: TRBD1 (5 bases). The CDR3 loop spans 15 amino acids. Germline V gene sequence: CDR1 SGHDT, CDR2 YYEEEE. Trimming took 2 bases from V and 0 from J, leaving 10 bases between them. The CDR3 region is CASSFETASTDTQYF. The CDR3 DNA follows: TGTGCCAGCAGCTTCGAGACAGCTAGCACAGATACGCAGTATTTT.

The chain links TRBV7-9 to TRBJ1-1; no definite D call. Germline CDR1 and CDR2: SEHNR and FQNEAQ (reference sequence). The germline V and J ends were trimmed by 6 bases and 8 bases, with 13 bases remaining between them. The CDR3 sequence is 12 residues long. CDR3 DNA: TGTGCCAGCAGTCCCACCGGTTCCGAAGCTTTCTTT. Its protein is CASSPTGSEAFF.

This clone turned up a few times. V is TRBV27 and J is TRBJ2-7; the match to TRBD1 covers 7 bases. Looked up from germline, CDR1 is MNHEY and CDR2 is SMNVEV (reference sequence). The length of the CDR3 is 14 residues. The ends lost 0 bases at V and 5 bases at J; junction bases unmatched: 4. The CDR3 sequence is CASSLSGDRDEQYF. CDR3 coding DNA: TGTGCCAGCAGTTTATCGGGAGACAGGGACGAGCAGTACTTC.

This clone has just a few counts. The CDR3 protein is CAWTGIPSGGNEQFF. In DNA form, the CDR3 reads TGTGCCTGGACAGGGATCCCTTCGGGTGGGAATGAGCAGTTCTTC. V gene TRBV30 combines with J gene TRBJ2-1; D may be TRBD1 (5 bases). V lost 4 bases and J lost 7, with 20 bases in between. This CDR3 comprises 15 residues. Looked up from germline, CDR1 is GTSNPN and CDR2 is SVGIG (reference sequence).

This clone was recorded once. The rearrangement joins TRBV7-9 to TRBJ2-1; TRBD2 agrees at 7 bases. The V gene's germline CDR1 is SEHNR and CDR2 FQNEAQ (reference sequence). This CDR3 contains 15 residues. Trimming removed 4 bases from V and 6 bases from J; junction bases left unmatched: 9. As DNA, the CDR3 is TGTGCCAGCAGCTCGTCTAGCGGAGCTCCCAATGAGCAGTTCTTC. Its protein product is CASSSSSGAPNEQFF.

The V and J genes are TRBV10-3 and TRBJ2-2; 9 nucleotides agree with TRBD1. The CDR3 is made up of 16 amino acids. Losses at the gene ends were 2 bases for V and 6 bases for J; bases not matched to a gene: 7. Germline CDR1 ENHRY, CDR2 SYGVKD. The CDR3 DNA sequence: TGTGCCATCAGTGAGCAGATAACAGGGGGCCCCGGGGAGCTGTTTTTT. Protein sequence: CAISEQITGGPGELFF.

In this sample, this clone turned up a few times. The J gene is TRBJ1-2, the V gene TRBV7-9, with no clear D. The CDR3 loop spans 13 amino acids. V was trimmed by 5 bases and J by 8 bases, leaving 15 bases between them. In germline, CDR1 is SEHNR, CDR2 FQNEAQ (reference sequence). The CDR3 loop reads CASSPRVPGGYTF. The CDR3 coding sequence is TGTGCCAGCAGCCCGAGGGTCCCTGGCGGCTACACCTTC.

In nucleotides, the CDR3 is TGTGCCAGCAGTCGTCCGGGCACAGATACGCAGTATTTT. This gives the protein CASSRPGTDTQYF. V gene TRBV27 combines with J gene TRBJ2-3; no definite D call. Germline V CDR1 and CDR2: MNHEY, SMNVEV (reference sequence). V was trimmed by 5 bases and J by 1 base, leaving 7 bases between them. The CDR3 is 13 amino acids.

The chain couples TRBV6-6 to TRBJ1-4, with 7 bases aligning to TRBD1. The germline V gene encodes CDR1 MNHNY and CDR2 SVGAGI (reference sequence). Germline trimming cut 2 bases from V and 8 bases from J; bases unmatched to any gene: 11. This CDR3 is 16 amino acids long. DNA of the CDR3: TGTGCCAGCAGTTACGCCGAGACAGGGACGAGGGAAAAACTGTTTTTT. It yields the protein CASSYAETGTREKLFF.

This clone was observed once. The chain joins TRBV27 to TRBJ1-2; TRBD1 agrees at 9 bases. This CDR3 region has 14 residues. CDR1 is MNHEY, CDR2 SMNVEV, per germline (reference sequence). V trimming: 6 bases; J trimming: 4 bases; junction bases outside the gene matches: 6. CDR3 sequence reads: CASSPGQGVYGYTF. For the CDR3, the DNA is TGTGCCAGCAGCCCGGGACAGGGAGTCTATGGCTACACCTTC.